The present entry profiles one T cell receptor (beta chain) with its context. The antigen remains unidentified. This sample is part of a study of chemoradiotherapy in HPV16-positive cancers. The protocol was immunoSEQ multiplex PCR, while the TCRdb copy is restricted to in-frame clones and leaves out a portion. The repertoire holds approximately 52,000 clones, roughly 90% seen once, with about 3.5% in the top ten. Trimming took off 6 bases at V and 4 bases at J, with 18 bases between the two ends. The germline gives CDR1 MGHRA, CDR2 YSYEKL. This CDR3 contains 16 residues. Regarding the study as a whole: HPV-responsive T-cell expansion during chemoradiotherapy was linked to improved recurrence-free survival in HPV16-positive patients.

The TCR originated in a human donor with HPV-associated anogenital cancer. The sample in question was blood, obtained from a patient who underwent chemoradiotherapy. V and J are TRBV4-1 and TRBJ2-2; possibly TRBD1 or TRBD2 for D (5 bases each). CDR3 loop: CASRETGQNFTGELFF. CDR3 DNA: TGCGCCAGCAGGGAAACGGGGCAGAACTTCACCGGGGAGCTGTTTTTT.